This TCR beta chain emerged from a study of blood T cell repertoires in COVID-19. For the study at large: The United States, Italy and Spain supplied acute and convalescent COVID-19 samples. T cells, B-cell-depleted T cells, or PBMCs supplied cDNA or gDNA.

This clone came up a few times. The CDR3 covers 15 residues. Germline V gene sequence: CDR1 MDHEN, CDR2 SYDVKM. V shed 4 bases, J shed 5 bases, and the junction held 9 bases outside the gene matches. In the original processing: The assay estimated nucleated cells by amplifying reference gene primers. The repertoire was sequenced with immunoSEQ multiplex PCR; TCRdb's copy has only in-frame clones and lacks some. V and J calls and clone size are those listed in that table; D and trimming were worked out from the DNA. Found here are more than 10,000 clones, 73% of them singletons; the top ten hold around 30%.

The rearrangement links TRBV28 to TRBJ2-7; TRBD2 matches at 9 bases. The source of this sequence is a human donor in a cohort sampled during active COVID-19. Material for sequencing was peripheral blood. CDR3 DNA sequence: TGTGCCAGCAGTTCTTGGCGGGAGGGCGTTGACGAGCAGTACTTC. Its protein product is CASSSWREGVDEQYF.